The present TCR beta chain was sequenced within a study of T cells in Graves' hyperthyroidism and ophthalmopathy (dated by TCRdb to the late 2010s). For context, the study as a whole: Peripheral blood was collected at initial diagnosis, before any treatment. The 100 discovery patients were randomly divided into training and test sets at a 7:3 ratio. Prospective prediction of ophthalmopathy was tested in an independent validation cohort consisting of about 19 hyperthyroidism patients and 17 patients who later progressed to ophthalmopathy. The paper reports TCR Vbeta CDR3 sequencing of roughly 140 peripheral blood samples: under 45 ophthalmopathy, over 70 hyperthyroidism and some 17 progressor patients. A discovery cohort of about 95 patients, about 44 with Graves' ophthalmopathy and approximately 55 with stable Graves' hyperthyroidism, was used to find distinguishing TCR V-J signatures. In addition, the study compared T-cell repertoires in thyroid tissue and in blood from a handful of Graves' hyperthyroidism patients. After sampling, hyperthyroidism patients received methimazole starting at 30 mg daily, and ophthalmopathy patients received high-dose intravenous methylprednisolone. Broad study findings and their caveats: In cross-validation, a model built on a 13 V-J signature told ophthalmopathy apart from stable hyperthyroidism with under 90% sensitivity and 81% to 82% specificity, and in testing the same model reached 80%/75%. Most expanded thyroid clonotypes (frequency above 0.001) were also detected in blood, suggesting blood repertoires may reflect thyroid immune responses. No statistical method was used to fix the sample size in advance, and group allocation was not hidden from the investigators. During validation, the model predicted progression to ophthalmopathy a median of roughly 7.1 months ahead of onset, with more than 60% sensitivity and more than 72% specificity.

V and J are truncated by 0 bases and 0 bases respectively, leaving an intervening sequence of 7 bases. Per the germline V gene, SGDLS is the CDR1 and YYNGEE is the CDR2. There are 15 amino acids in the CDR3, from cysteine to phenylalanine inclusive. The CDR3 DNA has 45 bases and is translated from base 1. Hyperthyroidism patients were newly diagnosed, had a disease duration of under 2 months, and were aged 18 to 65 years. Patients with uncontrolled infections, other autoimmune diseases, pregnancy or lactation were excluded. Diagnoses relied on clinical symptoms, serum thyroxine and TRAb, thyroid ultrasound and orbital computed tomography. For progressor patients, blood was drawn at the first diagnosis of hyperthyroidism, before any ophthalmopathy symptoms had appeared. PBMCs were separated from under 11 ml of fresh peripheral blood using Ficoll-Paque density gradient centrifugation. Progressor patients were first diagnosed with Graves' hyperthyroidism and then developed ophthalmopathy during follow-up. Total RNA was extracted with Trizol reagent, and quality was checked on an Agilent 2100 Bioanalyzer.

Of note for this clonotype: Its antigen target is currently unknown. Base qualities are not recorded, but no much larger clone differs from it by a single base.

Amplification of TCR beta CDR3 regions was carried out from RNA transcripts. For the first round of RT-PCR on the TCR CDR3, the HTBI primer set was used together with the Qiagen OneStep RT-PCR kit. Libraries were constructed in a second round of multiplex PCR, after which size selection and purification were performed. Paired-end sequencing of the libraries was performed with 100 bp reads on an Illumina HiSeq2000. In the authors' own workflow: SOAPnuke was used to process the raw data, removing reads that contained adapters or uncalled bases, had a mean Phred below 15, or lacked an exact match to the constant primer or identifier. High-quality paired reads were merged using COPE v1.2.5, and each unique nucleotide sequence was defined as a clonotype. Clonotypes were aligned to IMGT TRBV, TRBD and TRBJ reference segments using MiTCR v1.1. Only V-J combinations with frequency above 0.0001, covering about 99% of repertoires, were analysed. The TCS score was defined as the ratio of F50 (clonal expansion) to E x V (chaos), calculated using BLOSUM62-based TCRdist between CDR3 peptides within each V-J. Welch's t-statistics and random forest reduced roughly 500 V-J features to 13, which were used in a naive Bayes classifier (R e1071). Clones were called with MiXCR by TCRdb after fastp trimmed the public reads at Q25, and only in-frame beta chains were retained. For every CDR3 protein sequence, its rows merge into one entry that carries the most common genes and DNA. In this record, the V and J calls reflect TCRdb's handling and not the investigators' own analysis. The table for this sample lists about 380,000 distinct CDR3 sequences; approximately 13% of them were counted only once. About a fifth of the sample is in the top ten clones.

The source is a man aged 25-45 years with Graves' hyperthyroidism that later progressed to Graves' ophthalmopathy. The chain employs TRBV9 and TRBJ2-1; the D gene remains uncertain. The sample consisted of blood. The nucleotide sequence reads TGTGCCAGCAGCGTAGTACAGTCCTCCTACAATGAGCAGTTCTTC. Its product reads: CASSVVQSSYNEQFF.